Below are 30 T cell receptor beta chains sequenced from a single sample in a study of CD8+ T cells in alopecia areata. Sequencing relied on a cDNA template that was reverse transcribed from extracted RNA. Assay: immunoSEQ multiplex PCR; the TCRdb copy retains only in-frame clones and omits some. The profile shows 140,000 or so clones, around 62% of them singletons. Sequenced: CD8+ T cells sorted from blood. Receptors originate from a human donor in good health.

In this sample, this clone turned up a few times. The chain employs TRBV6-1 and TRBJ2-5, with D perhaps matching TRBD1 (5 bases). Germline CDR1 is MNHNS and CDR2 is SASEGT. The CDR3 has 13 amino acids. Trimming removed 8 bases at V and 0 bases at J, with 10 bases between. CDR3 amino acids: CASSGKYQETQYF. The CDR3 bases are TGTGCCAGCTCAGGGAAGTACCAAGAGACCCAGTACTTC.

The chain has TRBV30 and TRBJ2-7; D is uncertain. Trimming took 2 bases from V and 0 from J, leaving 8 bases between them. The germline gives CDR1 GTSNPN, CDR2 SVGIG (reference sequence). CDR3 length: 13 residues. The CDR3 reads CAWSPQNSYEQYF. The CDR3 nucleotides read TGTGCCTGGAGTCCACAGAACTCCTACGAGCAGTACTTC.

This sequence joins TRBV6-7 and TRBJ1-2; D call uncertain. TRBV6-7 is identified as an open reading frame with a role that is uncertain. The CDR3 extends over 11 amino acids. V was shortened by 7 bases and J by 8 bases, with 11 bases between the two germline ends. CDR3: CASTVQEGYTF. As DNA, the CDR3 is TGTGCCAGCACTGTTCAGGAAGGCTACACCTTC.

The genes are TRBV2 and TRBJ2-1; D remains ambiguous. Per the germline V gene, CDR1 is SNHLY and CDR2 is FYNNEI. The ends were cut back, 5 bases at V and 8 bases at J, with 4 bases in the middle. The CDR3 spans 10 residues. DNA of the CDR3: TGTGCCAGCAGTTCGCATGAGCAGTTCTTC. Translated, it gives CASSSHEQFF.

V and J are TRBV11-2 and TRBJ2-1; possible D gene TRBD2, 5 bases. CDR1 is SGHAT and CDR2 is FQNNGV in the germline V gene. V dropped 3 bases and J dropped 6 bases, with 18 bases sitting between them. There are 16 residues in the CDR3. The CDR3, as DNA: TGTGCCAGCAGCTTTCTCAACGGGATCACGCTCAATGAGCAGTTCTTC. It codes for CASSFLNGITLNEQFF.

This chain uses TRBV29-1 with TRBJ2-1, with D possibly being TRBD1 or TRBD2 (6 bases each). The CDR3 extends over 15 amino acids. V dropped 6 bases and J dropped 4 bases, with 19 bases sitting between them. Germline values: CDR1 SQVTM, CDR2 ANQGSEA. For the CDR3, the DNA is TGCAGCGTCTCGATGGGGGCTAGCGTATACAATGAGCAGTTCTTC. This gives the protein CSVSMGASVYNEQFF.

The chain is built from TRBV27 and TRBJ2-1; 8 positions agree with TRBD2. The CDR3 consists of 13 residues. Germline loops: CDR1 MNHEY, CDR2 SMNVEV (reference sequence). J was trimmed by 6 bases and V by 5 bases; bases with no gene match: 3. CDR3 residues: CASSIGLANEQFF. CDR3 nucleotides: TGTGCCAGCAGTATCGGACTAGCCAATGAGCAGTTCTTC.

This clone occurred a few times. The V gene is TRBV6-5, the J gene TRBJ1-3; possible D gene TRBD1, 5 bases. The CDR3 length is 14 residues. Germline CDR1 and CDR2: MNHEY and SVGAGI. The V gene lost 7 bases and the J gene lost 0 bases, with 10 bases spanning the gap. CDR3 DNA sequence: TGTGCCAGCACGCCAGGGCCCTCTGGAAACACCATATATTTT. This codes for CASTPGPSGNTIYF.

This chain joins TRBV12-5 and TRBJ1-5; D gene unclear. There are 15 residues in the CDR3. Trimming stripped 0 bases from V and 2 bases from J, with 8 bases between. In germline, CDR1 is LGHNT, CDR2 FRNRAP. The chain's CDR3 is CASGLVLSGNQPQHF. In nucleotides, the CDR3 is TGTGCTAGTGGTTTGGTACTGAGTGGCAATCAGCCCCAGCATTTT.

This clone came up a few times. This CDR3 reads CASDSSGNTDTQYF. The DNA of the CDR3 is TGTGCCAGCGATAGTAGCGGAAACACAGATACGCAGTATTTT. V and J are TRBV9 and TRBJ2-3; a weak D match, TRBD2 (6 bases). The CDR3 totals 14 residues. V lost 7 bases to trimming and J lost 2 bases, with 14 bases between them. Germline V gives CDR1 SGDLS, CDR2 YYNGEE.

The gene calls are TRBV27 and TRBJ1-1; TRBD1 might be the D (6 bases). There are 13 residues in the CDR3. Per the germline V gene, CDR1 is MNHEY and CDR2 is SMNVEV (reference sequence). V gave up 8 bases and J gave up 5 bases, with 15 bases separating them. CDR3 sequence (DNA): TGTGCCAGCTGCGCGGGGGGCACGACTGAAGCTTTCTTT. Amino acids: CASCAGGTTEAFF.

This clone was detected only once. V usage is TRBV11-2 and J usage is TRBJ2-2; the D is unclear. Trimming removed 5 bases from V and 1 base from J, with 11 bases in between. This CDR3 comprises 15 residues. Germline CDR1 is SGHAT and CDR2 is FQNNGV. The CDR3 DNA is TGTGCCAGCAGCCTAAGACCAGGGAACACCGGGGAGCTGTTTTTT. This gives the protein CASSLRPGNTGELFF.

CDR3 nucleotide sequence: TGTGCCAGCAGCGAAGGGTACTCCTACGAGCAGTACTTC. Its translation is CASSEGYSYEQYF. The chain recombines TRBV11-2 with TRBJ2-7; D call uncertain. Germline assignment: CDR1 SGHAT and CDR2 FQNNGV. The CDR3 has 13 amino acids. With 5 bases removed from V and 0 bases from J, the gap between germline ends came to 8 bases.

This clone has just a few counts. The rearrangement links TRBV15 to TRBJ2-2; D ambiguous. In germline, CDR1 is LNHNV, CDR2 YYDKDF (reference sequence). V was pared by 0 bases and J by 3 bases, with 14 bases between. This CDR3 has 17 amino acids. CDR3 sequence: CATSREGSMPYTGELFF. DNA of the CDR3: TGTGCCACCAGCAGAGAGGGGTCAATGCCTTACACCGGGGAGCTGTTTTTT.

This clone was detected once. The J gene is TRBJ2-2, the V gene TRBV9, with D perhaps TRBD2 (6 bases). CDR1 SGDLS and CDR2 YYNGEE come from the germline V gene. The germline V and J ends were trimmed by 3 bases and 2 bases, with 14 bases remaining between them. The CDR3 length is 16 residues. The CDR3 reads CASSGSRRANTGELFF. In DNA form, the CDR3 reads TGTGCCAGCAGCGGGAGCCGGAGGGCCAACACCGGGGAGCTGTTTTTT.

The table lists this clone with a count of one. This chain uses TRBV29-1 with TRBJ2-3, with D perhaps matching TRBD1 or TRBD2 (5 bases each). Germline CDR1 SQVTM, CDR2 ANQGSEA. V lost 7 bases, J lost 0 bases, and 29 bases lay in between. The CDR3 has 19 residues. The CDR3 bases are TGCAGCGCCGCCCCCCCCTCGGGGACGGTTCCTATTAGCACAGATACGCAGTATTTT. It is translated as CSAAPPSGTVPISTDTQYF.

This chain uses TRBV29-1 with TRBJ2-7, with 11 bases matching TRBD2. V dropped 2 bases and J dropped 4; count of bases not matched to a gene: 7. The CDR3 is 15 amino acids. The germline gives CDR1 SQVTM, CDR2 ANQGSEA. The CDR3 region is CSVEFLAGGYYEQYF. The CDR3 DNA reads TGCAGCGTTGAATTCCTAGCGGGAGGATATTACGAGCAGTACTTC.

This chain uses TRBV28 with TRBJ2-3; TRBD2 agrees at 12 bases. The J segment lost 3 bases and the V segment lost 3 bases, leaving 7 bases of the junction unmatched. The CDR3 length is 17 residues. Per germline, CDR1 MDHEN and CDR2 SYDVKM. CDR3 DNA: TGTGCCAGCAGTTTCATGACTAGCGGGAGAGTGACAGATACGCAGTATTTT. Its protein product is CASSFMTSGRVTDTQYF.

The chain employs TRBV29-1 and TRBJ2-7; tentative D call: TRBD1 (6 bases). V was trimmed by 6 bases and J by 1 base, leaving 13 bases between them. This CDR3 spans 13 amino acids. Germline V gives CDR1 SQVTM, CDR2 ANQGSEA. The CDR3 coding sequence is TGCAGCGTGACAGGAGGCCCTTCCTACGAGCAGTACTTC. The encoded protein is CSVTGGPSYEQYF.

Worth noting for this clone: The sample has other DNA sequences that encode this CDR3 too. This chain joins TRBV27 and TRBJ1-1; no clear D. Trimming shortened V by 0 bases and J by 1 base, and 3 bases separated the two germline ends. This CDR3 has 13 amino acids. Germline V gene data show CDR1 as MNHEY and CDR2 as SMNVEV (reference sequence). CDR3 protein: CASSLSENTEAFF. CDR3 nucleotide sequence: TGTGCCAGCAGTTTATCCGAGAACACTGAAGCTTTCTTT.

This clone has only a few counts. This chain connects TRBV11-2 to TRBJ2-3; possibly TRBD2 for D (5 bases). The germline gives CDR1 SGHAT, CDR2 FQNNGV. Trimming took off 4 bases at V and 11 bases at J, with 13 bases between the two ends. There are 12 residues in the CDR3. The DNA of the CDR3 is TGTGCCAGCAGCTCAGGACTGAATTGGCAGTATTTT. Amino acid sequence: CASSSGLNWQYF. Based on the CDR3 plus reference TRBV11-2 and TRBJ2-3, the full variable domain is EAGVAQSPRYKIIEKRQSVAFWCNPISGHATLYWYQQILGQGPKLLIQFQNNGVVDDSQLPKDRFSAERLKGVDSTLKIQPAKLEDSAVYLCASSSGLNWQYFGPGTRLTVL.

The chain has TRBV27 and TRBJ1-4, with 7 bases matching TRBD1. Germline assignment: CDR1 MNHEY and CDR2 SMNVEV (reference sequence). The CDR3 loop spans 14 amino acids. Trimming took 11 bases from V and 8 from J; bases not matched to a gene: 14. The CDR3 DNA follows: TGTGCCGGCGCCGGGACAGTTAATGACGAAAAACTGTTTTTT. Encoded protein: CAGAGTVNDEKLFF.

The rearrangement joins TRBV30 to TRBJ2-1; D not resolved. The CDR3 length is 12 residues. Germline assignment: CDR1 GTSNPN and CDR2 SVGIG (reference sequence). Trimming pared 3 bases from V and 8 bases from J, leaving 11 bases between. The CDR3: CAWSPRSDEQFF. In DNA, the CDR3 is TGTGCCTGGAGCCCTAGGTCCGATGAGCAGTTCTTC.

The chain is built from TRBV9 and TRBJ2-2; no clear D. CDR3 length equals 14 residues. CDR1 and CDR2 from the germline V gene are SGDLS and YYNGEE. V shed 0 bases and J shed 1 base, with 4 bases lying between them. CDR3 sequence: CASSVEVNTGELFF. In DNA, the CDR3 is TGTGCCAGCAGCGTAGAAGTGAACACCGGGGAGCTGTTTTTT.

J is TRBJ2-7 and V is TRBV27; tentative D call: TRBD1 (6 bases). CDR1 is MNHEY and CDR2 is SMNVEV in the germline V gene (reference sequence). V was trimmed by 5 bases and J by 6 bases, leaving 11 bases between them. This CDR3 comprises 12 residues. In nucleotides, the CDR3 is TGTGCCAGCAGTCCACCCAGGGGCGAGCAGTACTTC. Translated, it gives CASSPPRGEQYF.

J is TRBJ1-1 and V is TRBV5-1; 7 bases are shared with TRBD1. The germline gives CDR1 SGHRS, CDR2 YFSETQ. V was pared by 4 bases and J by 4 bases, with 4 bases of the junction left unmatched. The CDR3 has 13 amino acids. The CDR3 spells CASSQRGPTEAFF. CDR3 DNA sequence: TGCGCCAGCAGCCAGAGGGGGCCCACTGAAGCTTTCTTT.

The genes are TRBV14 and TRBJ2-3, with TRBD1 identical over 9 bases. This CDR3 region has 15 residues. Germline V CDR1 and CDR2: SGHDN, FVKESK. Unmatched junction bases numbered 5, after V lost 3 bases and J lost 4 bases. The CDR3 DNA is TGTGCCAGCAGCCAGGGACAGGGTGCCTCAGATACGCAGTATTTT. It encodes CASSQGQGASDTQYF.

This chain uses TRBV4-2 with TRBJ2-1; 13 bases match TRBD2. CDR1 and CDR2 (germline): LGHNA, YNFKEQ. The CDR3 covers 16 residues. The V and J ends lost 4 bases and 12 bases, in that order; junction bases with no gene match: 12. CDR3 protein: CASSPRLAGGGDPQFF. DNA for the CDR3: TGTGCCAGCAGCCCTCGACTAGCGGGAGGAGGGGATCCGCAGTTCTTC.

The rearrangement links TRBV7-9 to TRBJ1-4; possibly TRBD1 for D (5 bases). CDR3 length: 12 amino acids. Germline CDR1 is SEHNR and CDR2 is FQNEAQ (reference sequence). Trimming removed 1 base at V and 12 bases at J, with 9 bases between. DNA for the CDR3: TGTGCCAGCAGCTTAGGGACACGAGAACTGTTTTTT. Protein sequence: CASSLGTRELFF. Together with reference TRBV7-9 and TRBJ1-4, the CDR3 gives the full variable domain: DTGVSQNPRHKITKRGQNVTFRCDPISEHNRLYWYRQTLGQGPEFLTYFQNEAQLEKSRLLSDRFSAERPKGSFSTLEIQRTEQGDSAMYLCASSLGTRELFFGSGTQLSVL.

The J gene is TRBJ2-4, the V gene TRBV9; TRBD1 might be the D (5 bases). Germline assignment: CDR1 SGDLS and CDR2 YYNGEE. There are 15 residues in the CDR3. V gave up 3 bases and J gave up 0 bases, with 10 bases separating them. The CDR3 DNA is TGTGCCAGCAGCGCCTCCCAGGGAGCCAAAAACATTCAGTACTTC. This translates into CASSASQGAKNIQYF.